This T cell receptor beta chain stems from a study of CD8+CD57+ T cells in acquired aplastic anemia (dated by TCRdb to the late 2010s). In terms of the full investigation: Extracted DNA from sorted CD4+ and CD8+ cells averaged around 2.9 ug, ranging from about 0.18 to 27.4 ug. Overall results and qualifications from the work: Approximately 31 CD8+ CDR3 sequences were found in both patients and controls but appeared to be highly expressed in patients and within the immunodominant clones of the patients. Between patients and healthy controls, no significant difference in CD8+ Simpson's diversity was found (P=0.060).

In the study, sorted CD4+ and CD8+ blood T cells from patients with severe aplastic anemia and from healthy subjects underwent deep sequencing of TCR repertoires. Ficoll-Paque density gradient centrifugation was used to isolate peripheral blood mononuclear cells. Before DNA was extracted, CD4+ and CD8+ T cells were sorted using either FACS or magnetic beads. Genomic DNA served as template for TCR beta VDJ combination and CDR3 sequence profiling. An Illumina HiSeq 2000 was used for TCR repertoire sequencing. Per the source publication's procedure: TRBV/TRBJ rearrangement plots, CDR3 size and DJ length profiles, and Simpson's diversity index were used to assess repertoires. The immunodominant clone was defined as the most abundant DNA sequence in deep sequencing data. CDR3 amino acid sequences were checked for sharing between subjects and were compared against published repertoires and the VDJdb database. TCRdb reprocessing: public reads trimmed at Q25 with fastp, clones called with MiXCR, in-frame beta chains kept. Entries are consolidated by CDR3 protein sequence, retaining the most common genes and DNA. These V and J calls originate from TCRdb's pipeline instead of the authors' own analysis. This sample lists hundreds of thousands of distinct CDR3 sequences; approximately 55% were detected once. The top ten hold approximately 8.2% of the sample.

Trimming costs V 4 bases and J 6 bases, and their ends lie 9 bases apart. CDR1 and CDR2 (SGHRS, YFSETQ) derive from the germline V gene. Including the terminal cysteine and phenylalanine, the CDR3 comprises 12 residues. Of the read, only the CDR3 DNA is kept; its 36 bases are in frame from base 1. With respect to this clonotype: Its cognate antigen has yet to be identified. No much larger clone is present one base from it, and per-base qualities are unavailable.

The chain is made from TRBV5-1 and TRBJ2-3, with the D gene call left open. This TCR derives from a human donor with severe aplastic anemia or a healthy control (not recorded which). The sample taken for sequencing was sorted CD4+, CD8+, or CD8+CD57+ T cells (not recorded which) from PBMCs. This receptor carries the CDR3 CASSHTQDTQYF. The nucleotide sequence is given as TGCGCCAGCAGCCACACCCAGGATACGCAGTATTTT. The entire variable domain, with the stretches around the CDR3 drawn from the reference TRBV5-1 and TRBJ2-3 proteins, is KAGVTQTPRYLIKTRGQQVTLSCSPISGHRSVSWYQQTPGQGLQFLFEYFSETQRNKGNFPGRFSGRQFSNSRSEMNVSTLELGDSALYLCASSHTQDTQYFGPGTRLTVL.